The rows below give T cell receptor beta chains drawn from one sample of a study of metastatic and nonmetastatic thyroid tumors. TCRdb re-processed the PCR reads through MiXCR. The sample includes about 48,000 clones, approximately 20% seen only once; the top ten take 3% to 4%. The specimen was blood. The receptors were sampled from a male donor with papillary thyroid cancer or a benign thyroid nodule (not recorded which). Some clones in this sample may be carry-over from other donors' samples. Each CDR3 is given with its conserved first and last residue. The D gene is left open where the match is weak. Size values are once, few and many counts, or a class for expanded clones, and some rows have none.

d_gene: TRBD1; j_gene: TRBJ1-1; v_gene: TRBV20-1; abundance: many; CDR3nt: TGCAGTCCAACAGCAGGGGGTGTTACGACTGAAGCTTTCTTT; CDR3aa: CSPTAGGVTTEAFF
d_gene: NA; j_gene: TRBJ1-1; v_gene: TRBV30; abundance: many; CDR3nt: TGTGCCTGGAGTGCTCCTGCAGACCGCCCTGAAGCTTTCTTT; CDR3aa: CAWSAPADRPEAFF
d_gene: NA; j_gene: TRBJ2-3; v_gene: TRBV9; abundance: NA; CDR3nt: TGTGCCAGCAGCGCCTCCTCGCTGGGGACTAGCACAGATACGCAGTATTTT; CDR3aa: CASSASSLGTSTDTQYF
d_gene: TRBD1; j_gene: TRBJ1-1; v_gene: TRBV5-1; abundance: few; CDR3nt: TGCGCCAGCAGCTTGGCCGCGACAGGGGGCAGAGGTAGCACTGAAGCTTTCTTT; CDR3aa: CASSLAATGGRGSTEAFF
d_gene: NA; j_gene: TRBJ2-7; v_gene: TRBV10-3; abundance: many; CDR3nt: TGTGCCATCAGTGAACGCGGGACAGCCAACGAGCAGTACTTC; CDR3aa: CAISERGTANEQYF
d_gene: NA; j_gene: TRBJ2-1; v_gene: TRBV5-6; abundance: many; CDR3nt: TGTGCCAGCAGCCCGGGTGGCGACTCCCCTAACAATGAGCAGTTCTTC; CDR3aa: CASSPGGDSPNNEQFF
d_gene: TRBD1; j_gene: TRBJ1-2; v_gene: TRBV6-1; abundance: many; CDR3nt: TGTGCCAGCAGTTTGCAGGGGGGGGATGGCTACACCTTC; CDR3aa: CASSLQGGDGYTF
d_gene: TRBD1; j_gene: TRBJ1-5; v_gene: TRBV20-1; abundance: NA; CDR3nt: TGCAGTGCTAGGACAGGGGAAAGAGGCAATCAGCCCCAGCATTTT; CDR3aa: CSARTGERGNQPQHF
d_gene: TRBD1; j_gene: TRBJ1-1; v_gene: TRBV10-3; abundance: few; CDR3nt: TGTGCCATCAGGGGGGGGACAGACACTATGAACACTGAAGCTTTCTTT; CDR3aa: CAIRGGTDTMNTEAFF
d_gene: NA; j_gene: TRBJ2-7; v_gene: TRBV18; abundance: many; CDR3nt: TGTGCCAGCTCACCACCGAATGCGGGATATCGTTACGAGCAGTACTTC; CDR3aa: CASSPPNAGYRYEQYF
d_gene: NA; j_gene: TRBJ2-3; v_gene: TRBV15; abundance: many; CDR3nt: TGTGCCACCAGCAGAGGAACGCGCACAGATACGCAGTATTTT; CDR3aa: CATSRGTRTDTQYF
d_gene: NA; j_gene: TRBJ2-1; v_gene: TRBV5-6; abundance: many; CDR3nt: TGTGCCAGCAGCTTGGAAATTTCACGAGACAATGAGCAGTTCTTC; CDR3aa: CASSLEISRDNEQFF
d_gene: NA; j_gene: TRBJ1-2; v_gene: TRBV7-9; abundance: few; CDR3nt: TGTGCCAGCAGCTTAAGGGTCTATGGCTACACCTTC; CDR3aa: CASSLRVYGYTF
d_gene: NA; j_gene: TRBJ1-2; v_gene: TRBV5-6; abundance: NA; CDR3nt: TGTGCCAGCAGCACTCTGGGACATCCTAACTATGGCTACACCTTC; CDR3aa: CASSTLGHPNYGYTF
d_gene: TRBD1; j_gene: TRBJ2-2; v_gene: TRBV5-5; abundance: many; CDR3nt: TGTGCCAGCAGCTTCCGGGACAGGGAGGCCGGGGAGCTGTTTTTT; CDR3aa: CASSFRDREAGELFF
d_gene: TRBD2; j_gene: TRBJ2-3; v_gene: TRBV6-5; abundance: NA; CDR3nt: TGTGCCAGCAGTTACCGCGGGGGGTCCGGCACAGATACGCAGTATTTT; CDR3aa: CASSYRGGSGTDTQYF
d_gene: NA; j_gene: TRBJ1-1; v_gene: TRBV28; abundance: many; CDR3nt: TGTGCCAGCAGTTCCCAGCTCTTGGGTGAAGCTTTCTTT; CDR3aa: CASSSQLLGEAFF
d_gene: TRBD1; j_gene: TRBJ1-5; v_gene: TRBV7-8; abundance: medium-sized; CDR3nt: TGTGCCAGCAGCTTAGGGCACCTCATACAGGGGGGTAATCAGCCCCAGCATTTT; CDR3aa: CASSLGHLIQGGNQPQHF
d_gene: NA; j_gene: TRBJ2-1; v_gene: TRBV6-5; abundance: few; CDR3nt: TGTGCCAGCAGTTCGTGGATCGGGTACAATGAGCAGTTTTTC; CDR3aa: CASSSWIGYNEQFF
d_gene: NA; j_gene: TRBJ1-6; v_gene: TRBV6-5; abundance: NA; CDR3nt: TGTGCCAGCAGTTACTCATCCGACGGAGTTTCACCCCTCCACTTT; CDR3aa: CASSYSSDGVSPLHF
d_gene: NA; j_gene: TRBJ2-2; v_gene: TRBV24-1; abundance: many; CDR3nt: TGTGCCACCAGTGATTTGGCCGGGAAGACCGGGGAGCTGTTTTTT; CDR3aa: CATSDLAGKTGELFF
d_gene: NA; j_gene: TRBJ1-2; v_gene: TRBV27; abundance: many; CDR3nt: TGTGCCAGCATGACTACCAGGACAGCCTATGGCTACACCTTC; CDR3aa: CASMTTRTAYGYTF
d_gene: NA; j_gene: TRBJ1-4; v_gene: TRBV11-2; abundance: medium-sized; CDR3nt: TGTGCCAGCAGCTTCCAGCGACAGTCTAATGAAAAACTGTTTTTT; CDR3aa: CASSFQRQSNEKLFF
d_gene: TRBD2; j_gene: TRBJ2-1; v_gene: TRBV28; abundance: few; CDR3nt: TGTGCCAGCAGTCCCTGGGCGCGGGGGGGCGTTGAGCAGTTCTTC; CDR3aa: CASSPWARGGVEQFF
d_gene: NA; j_gene: TRBJ2-1; v_gene: TRBV18; abundance: many; CDR3nt: TGTGCCAGCTCACCACGAAAGCTACGGAGCAATGAGCAGTTCTTC; CDR3aa: CASSPRKLRSNEQFF
d_gene: NA; j_gene: TRBJ2-7; v_gene: TRBV30; abundance: NA; CDR3nt: TGTGCCTGGAGTAGGGAATCCTACGAGCAGTACTTC; CDR3aa: CAWSRESYEQYF
d_gene: NA; j_gene: TRBJ2-6; v_gene: TRBV11-1; abundance: many; CDR3nt: TGTGCCAGCAGGAGCAGCAGAGATACTGGGGCCAACGTCCTGACTTTC; CDR3aa: CASRSSRDTGANVLTF
d_gene: NA; j_gene: TRBJ2-2; v_gene: TRBV5-1; abundance: NA; CDR3nt: TGCGCCAGCAGCTTAAGGGGGGAGCTGTTTTTT; CDR3aa: CASSLRGELFF
d_gene: NA; j_gene: TRBJ2-2; v_gene: TRBV19; abundance: medium-sized; CDR3nt: TGTGCCAGCTCGACTCCGCGGAAGAACACCGGGGAGCTGTTTTTT; CDR3aa: CASSTPRKNTGELFF
d_gene: NA; j_gene: TRBJ2-7; v_gene: TRBV20-1; abundance: NA; CDR3nt: TGCAGTGCTAGAGATCGGCGACAGTTCTACGAGCAGTACTTC; CDR3aa: CSARDRRQFYEQYF
d_gene: NA; j_gene: TRBJ2-7; v_gene: TRBV11-3; abundance: many; CDR3nt: TGTGCCAGCAGCTCTAGACAGACCTACGAGCAGTACTTC; CDR3aa: CASSSRQTYEQYF
d_gene: TRBD2; j_gene: TRBJ2-1; v_gene: TRBV12-3/TRBV12-4; abundance: many; CDR3nt: TGTGCCAGCAGTCGTAGGACTAGCGGGAGAAGGACCTACAATGAGCAGTTCTTC; CDR3aa: CASSRRTSGRRTYNEQFF
d_gene: TRBD2; j_gene: TRBJ2-3; v_gene: TRBV5-1; abundance: many; CDR3nt: TGCGCCAGCACCCGACGGGGAAGAGCGGGAGAGACAGATACGCAGTATTTT; CDR3aa: CASTRRGRAGETDTQYF
d_gene: NA; j_gene: TRBJ1-2; v_gene: TRBV2; abundance: NA; CDR3nt: TGTGCCAGCAGTGTAGGTATGACAGATTACTATGGCTACACCTTC; CDR3aa: CASSVGMTDYYGYTF
d_gene: NA; j_gene: TRBJ2-7; v_gene: TRBV6-1; abundance: NA; CDR3nt: TGTGCCAGCAGCCCAAAAGGGAGCGGAAACTCCTACGAGCAGTACTTC; CDR3aa: CASSPKGSGNSYEQYF
d_gene: NA; j_gene: TRBJ1-1; v_gene: TRBV19; abundance: many; CDR3nt: TGTGCCAGTAGTTCTCCGGGGGGCCTTTATCATAACACTGAAGCTTTCTTT; CDR3aa: CASSSPGGLYHNTEAFF
d_gene: NA; j_gene: TRBJ1-2; v_gene: TRBV11-1; abundance: NA; CDR3nt: TGTGCCAGCAGCGTTCAGACACGGATGAGCTACTATGGCTACACCTTC; CDR3aa: CASSVQTRMSYYGYTF
d_gene: NA; j_gene: TRBJ1-1; v_gene: TRBV28; abundance: many; CDR3nt: TGTGCCAGCACCCCGTCGACGCCTGAAGCTTTCTTT; CDR3aa: CASTPSTPEAFF
d_gene: TRBD2; j_gene: TRBJ2-1; v_gene: TRBV18; abundance: many; CDR3nt: TGTGCCAGCTCACCTCCCTCGAGCGGGGGTTTCGATGAGCAGTTCTTC; CDR3aa: CASSPPSSGGFDEQFF
d_gene: TRBD2; j_gene: TRBJ2-1; v_gene: TRBV12-3/TRBV12-4; abundance: few; CDR3nt: TGTGCCAGCACCATAGCGGGGATAAACAATGAGCAGTTCTTC; CDR3aa: CASTIAGINNEQFF
d_gene: NA; j_gene: TRBJ1-6; v_gene: TRBV20-1; abundance: few; CDR3nt: TGCAGTGCTTCACAGGGACCTAATTCACCCCTCCACTTT; CDR3aa: CSASQGPNSPLHF
d_gene: NA; j_gene: TRBJ2-2; v_gene: TRBV6-2/TRBV6-3; abundance: few; CDR3nt: TGTGCCAGCAGTTTACTGGACACCGGGGAGCTGTTTTTT; CDR3aa: CASSLLDTGELFF
d_gene: TRBD1; j_gene: TRBJ2-5; v_gene: TRBV5-1; abundance: many; CDR3nt: TGCGCCAGCAGCTCGCCCGGACAGGAAGAGACCCAGTACTTC; CDR3aa: CASSSPGQEETQYF
d_gene: NA; j_gene: TRBJ2-7; v_gene: TRBV18; abundance: NA; CDR3nt: TGTGCCAGCTCACCACAGTTTGCCGCGTCCTACGAGCAGTACTTC; CDR3aa: CASSPQFAASYEQYF
d_gene: NA; j_gene: TRBJ1-3; v_gene: TRBV28; abundance: many; CDR3nt: TGTGCCACCCTTACGGAACCGCTCTCTGGAAACACCATATATTTT; CDR3aa: CATLTEPLSGNTIYF
d_gene: TRBD2; j_gene: TRBJ2-1; v_gene: TRBV7-9; abundance: many; CDR3nt: TGTGCCAGCAGCTTAGCGCGACTAGCGGGGGGGGATGAGCAGTTCTTC; CDR3aa: CASSLARLAGGDEQFF
d_gene: NA; j_gene: TRBJ2-7; v_gene: TRBV28; abundance: NA; CDR3nt: TGTGCCAGCAGCGCGACAGAAGGCGATCAGTACTTC; CDR3aa: CASSATEGDQYF
d_gene: TRBD1; j_gene: TRBJ1-1; v_gene: TRBV3-1; abundance: many; CDR3nt: TGTGCCAGCAGCCCCGCCGACAGGGGGCGCAGACACACTGAAGCTTTCTTT; CDR3aa: CASSPADRGRRHTEAFF
d_gene: NA; j_gene: TRBJ1-3; v_gene: TRBV2; abundance: few; CDR3nt: TGTGCCAGCGTTGCAGGGGTCCTCTCTGAAAACACCATATATTTT; CDR3aa: CASVAGVLSENTIYF
d_gene: TRBD1; j_gene: TRBJ1-2; v_gene: TRBV5-5; abundance: many; CDR3nt: TGTGCCAGCAGCTTTCTCGGCAGGGGGACCTATGGCTACACCTTC; CDR3aa: CASSFLGRGTYGYTF
d_gene: TRBD1; j_gene: TRBJ2-2; v_gene: TRBV20-1; abundance: many; CDR3nt: TGCAGTGCTAGGTGGACAGGGGAGGCCGGGGAGCTGTTTTTT; CDR3aa: CSARWTGEAGELFF
d_gene: TRBD1; j_gene: TRBJ1-5; v_gene: TRBV30; abundance: many; CDR3nt: TGTGCCTGGAGTGCTCGGGGGACAGGAGATCAGCCCCAGCATTTT; CDR3aa: CAWSARGTGDQPQHF
d_gene: NA; j_gene: TRBJ2-3; v_gene: TRBV7-3; abundance: NA; CDR3nt: TGTGCCAGCAGCCTCCGCTCCCGCGGTAGCACAGATACGCAGTATTTT; CDR3aa: CASSLRSRGSTDTQYF
d_gene: NA; j_gene: TRBJ1-6; v_gene: TRBV19; abundance: NA; CDR3nt: TGTGCCAGTAGTATAGGGGGTCTCAATTCACCCCTCCACTTT; CDR3aa: CASSIGGLNSPLHF
d_gene: NA; j_gene: TRBJ2-1; v_gene: TRBV7-9; abundance: many; CDR3nt: TGTGCCAGCAGCCCCCAAGGCTACAGGCGCTCCTACAATGAGCAGTTCTTC; CDR3aa: CASSPQGYRRSYNEQFF
d_gene: NA; j_gene: TRBJ1-5; v_gene: TRBV18; abundance: many; CDR3nt: TGTGCCAGCTCACCATCAGTGAGCAATCAGCCCCAGCATTTT; CDR3aa: CASSPSVSNQPQHF